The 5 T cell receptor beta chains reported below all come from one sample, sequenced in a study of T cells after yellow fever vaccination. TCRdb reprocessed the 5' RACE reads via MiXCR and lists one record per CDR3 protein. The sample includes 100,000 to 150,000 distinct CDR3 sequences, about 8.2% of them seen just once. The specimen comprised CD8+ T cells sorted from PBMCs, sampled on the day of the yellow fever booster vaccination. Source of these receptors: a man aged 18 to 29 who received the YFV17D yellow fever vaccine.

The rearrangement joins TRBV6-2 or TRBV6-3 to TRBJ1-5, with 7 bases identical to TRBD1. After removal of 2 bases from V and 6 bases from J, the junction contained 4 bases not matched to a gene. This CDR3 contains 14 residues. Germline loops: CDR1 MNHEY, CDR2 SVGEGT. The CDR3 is CASSYGAGGQPQHF. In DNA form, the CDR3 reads TGTGCCAGCAGTTACGGGGCAGGGGGTCAGCCCCAGCATTTT.

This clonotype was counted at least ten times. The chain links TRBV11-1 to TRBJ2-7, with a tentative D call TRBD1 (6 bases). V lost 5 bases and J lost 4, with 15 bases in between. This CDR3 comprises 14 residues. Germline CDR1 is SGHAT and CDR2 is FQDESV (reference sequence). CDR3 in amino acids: CASSISGTKYEQYF. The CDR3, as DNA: TGTGCCAGCAGCATTAGTGGGACAAAATACGAGCAGTACTTC. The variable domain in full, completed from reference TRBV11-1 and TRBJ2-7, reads EAEVAQSPRYKITEKSQAVAFWCDPISGHATLYWYRQILGQGPELLVQFQDESVVDDSQLPKDRFSAERLKGVDSTLKIQPAELGDSAMYLCASSISGTKYEQYFGPGTRLTVT.

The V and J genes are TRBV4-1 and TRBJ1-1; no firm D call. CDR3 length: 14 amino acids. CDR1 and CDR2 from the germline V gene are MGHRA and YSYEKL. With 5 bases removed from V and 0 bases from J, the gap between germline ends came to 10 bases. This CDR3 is CASSGSAVNTEAFF. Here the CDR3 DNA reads TGCGCCAGCAGCGGAAGCGCGGTGAACACTGAAGCTTTCTTT.

As DNA, the CDR3 is TGTGCCAGCAGCTTAGATGGCGGCCCTCTCCTCAAGAACGAGCAGTACTTC. As protein: CASSLDGGPLLKNEQYF. The V and J genes are TRBV7-2 and TRBJ2-7; D is unclear. This CDR3 is built from 17 residues. The V gene lost 1 base and the J gene lost 5 bases, with 21 bases spanning the gap. Germline V gives CDR1 SGHTA, CDR2 FQGNSA. Looking up the rest from reference TRBV7-2 and TRBJ2-7 gives the full variable domain: GAGVSQSPSNKVTEKGKDVELRCDPISGHTALYWYRQSLGQGLEFLIYFQGNSAPDKSGLPSDRFSAERTGGSVSTLTIQRTQQEDSAVYLCASSLDGGPLLKNEQYFGPGTRLTVT.

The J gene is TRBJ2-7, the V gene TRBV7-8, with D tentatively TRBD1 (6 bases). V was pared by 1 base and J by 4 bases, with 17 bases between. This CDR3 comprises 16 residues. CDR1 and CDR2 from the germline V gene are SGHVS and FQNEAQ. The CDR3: CASSLDATGWRYEQYV. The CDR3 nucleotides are TGTGCCAGCAGCTTAGACGCAACAGGGTGGCGGTACGAGCAGTACGTC.